The clone carrying this T cell receptor beta chain was counted many times. The sample belongs to a study of T cells after yellow fever vaccination. The CDR3 totals 12 residues. Germline V gene sequence: CDR1 DFQATT, CDR2 SNEGSKA (reference sequence). V lost 5 bases to trimming and J lost 10 bases, with 15 bases between them. Each CDR3 protein is one row after TCRdb ran MiXCR on the 5' RACE reads. The table includes around 53,000 distinct CDR3 sequences, about 6.6% detected once. Here the sequenced sample was CD8+ T cells not binding an NS4B(214-222) dextramer, sorted from PBMCs, taken roughly 47 days after the first yellow fever vaccination. The chain joins TRBV20-1 to TRBJ2-1; TRBD2 might be the D (6 bases). The TCR was taken from a man in his late teens or twenties who received the YFV17D yellow fever vaccine. CDR3 loop: CSAGGTGLEQFF. The DNA for the CDR3 is TGCAGTGCTGGGGGGACGGGACTGGAGCAGTTCTTC.